These 29 T cell receptor beta chains came from one sample sequenced in a study of blood T cell repertoires in COVID-19 (dated by TCRdb to 2018 to 2021). Receptor libraries were prepared by the immunoSEQ multiplex PCR assay. The source is immuneACCESS, and TCRdb retained only in-frame sequences with V and J called. Part of the clones is not carried over; for the studies checked, unresolved V genes explain less than half of this, and the remainder is unexplained. Within this sample are about 50,000 clones, with approximately 80% of them counted one time only. The top ten hold approximately 8.2% of the sample. The sequencing sample was made of peripheral blood. The receptor source for this set is a man in his 60s with acute or convalescent COVID-19.

The chain combines TRBV6-5 with TRBJ1-6, with 10 positions matching TRBD1. CDR1 MNHEY and CDR2 SVGAGI come from the germline V gene. V lost 6 bases, J lost 10 bases, and 9 bases stayed unmatched. The CDR3 is 15 residues long. The DNA for the CDR3 is TGTGCCAGCAGGGGGGGACAGGGGATGTTATCACCCCTCCACTTT. As protein: CASRGGQGMLSPLHF.

The J gene is TRBJ1-1, the V gene TRBV30; D is ambiguous. The CDR3 sequence is 14 residues long. The germline V gene encodes CDR1 GTSNPN and CDR2 SVGIG (reference sequence). V lost 0 bases to trimming and J lost 4 bases, with 12 bases between them. CDR3: CAWSVGIRGTEAFF. In DNA form, the CDR3 reads TGTGCCTGGAGTGTAGGTATTCGGGGCACTGAAGCTTTCTTT. Full variable domain (missing parts from reference TRBV30 and TRBJ1-1): SQTIHQWPATLVQPVGSPLSLECTVEGTSNPNLYWYRQAAGRGLQLLFYSVGIGQISSEVPQNLSASRPQDRQFILSSKKLLLSDSGFYLCAWSVGIRGTEAFFGQGTRLTVV.

The rearrangement joins TRBV3-1 (or the pseudogene TRBV3-2) to TRBJ2-5; D gene unclear. Germline lookup yields CDR1 LGHDT and CDR2 YNNKEL (reference sequence). This CDR3 contains 13 residues. V shed 3 bases and J shed 4 bases, with 9 bases lying between them. CDR3 sequence reads: CASSHSGGETQYF. The CDR3 DNA reads TGTGCCAGCAGCCACAGTGGTGGAGAGACCCAGTACTTC.

The chain combines TRBV5-1 with TRBJ1-6, with 9 bases lining up with TRBD1. The germline V gene encodes CDR1 SGHRS and CDR2 YFSETQ. The CDR3 extends over 15 amino acids. With V trimmed by 4 bases and J by 4 bases, 3 bases remained unmatched. CDR3 amino acids: CASSPQGAYNSPLHF. CDR3 DNA sequence: TGCGCCAGCAGCCCACAGGGGGCGTATAATTCACCCCTCCACTTT.

This chain's CDR3 is CASSPGGTNYGYTF. Written as DNA, the CDR3 is TGCGCCAGCAGCCCGGGGGGGACTAACTATGGCTACACCTTC. The chain combines TRBV5-1 with TRBJ1-2, with D possibly being TRBD1 (5 bases). The CDR3 is 14 amino acids. The germline CDR1 and CDR2 sequences are SGHRS and YFSETQ. V dropped 4 bases and J dropped 0 bases, with 10 bases sitting between them.

The rearrangement joins TRBV30 to TRBJ1-2; D remains unclear. Germline V CDR1 and CDR2: GTSNPN, SVGIG (reference sequence). The V end lost 1 base, the J end lost 4 bases, and 7 bases lay between the germline ends. This CDR3 contains 12 residues. The CDR3 protein is CAWSAHSYGYTF. The CDR3 DNA is TGTGCCTGGAGTGCCCACAGCTATGGCTACACCTTC.

The V call is TRBV7-2, the J call TRBJ1-1; D gene unclear. From germline, CDR1 is SGHTA and CDR2 FQGNSA. The CDR3 totals 15 residues. V was shortened by 5 bases and J by 0 bases, with 13 bases between the two germline ends. The CDR3 bases are TGTGCCAGCAGCATTCGACAAGTCATGAACACTGAAGCTTTCTTT. Amino acid sequence: CASSIRQVMNTEAFF.

The V gene is TRBV6-5, the J gene TRBJ2-5, with a tentative D call TRBD1 (6 bases). CDR3 length: 15 amino acids. The germline gives CDR1 MNHEY, CDR2 SVGAGI. V was trimmed by 5 bases and J by 2 bases, leaving 15 bases between them. CDR3 residues: CASSPPRTAQETQYF. CDR3 DNA sequence: TGTGCCAGCAGTCCCCCCCGGACAGCTCAAGAGACCCAGTACTTC.

V gene TRBV5-1 combines with J gene TRBJ1-2; 7 positions match TRBD1. Germline CDR1 SGHRS, CDR2 YFSETQ. The CDR3 has 15 amino acids. With 2 bases clipped from V and 8 bases from J, the junction kept 12 bases outside the gene matches. The CDR3 sequence is CASSFNLRGSRGYTF. The CDR3 bases are TGCGCCAGCAGCTTCAATCTCAGGGGGTCCCGCGGCTACACCTTC.

This chain joins TRBV7-3 and TRBJ1-2; tentatively, D is TRBD1 (6 bases). Trimming left V 4 bases short and J 3 bases short, with 12 bases between. The CDR3 loop spans 14 amino acids. Germline CDR1 SGHTA, CDR2 FQGTGA. The CDR3 nucleotides read TGTGCCAGCAGCTCCCAGGGGATGGACTATGGCTACACCTTC. Its translation: CASSSQGMDYGYTF.

The chain links TRBV7-3 to TRBJ2-3; the match to TRBD2 covers 12 bases. The germline V gene has CDR1 SGHTA and CDR2 FQGTGA. This CDR3 comprises 15 residues. With 2 bases clipped from V and 6 bases from J, the junction kept 3 bases outside the gene matches. CDR3 nucleotides: TGTGCCAGCAGCTTACTAGCGGGGGGGCCTGATACGCAGTATTTT. Its translation: CASSLLAGGPDTQYF.

This clone has just a few counts. The chain uses TRBV3-1 (or the pseudogene TRBV3-2) and TRBJ2-5; 7 bases map to TRBD2. Germline CDR1 reads LGHDT; CDR2 reads YNNKEL (reference sequence). V lost 4 bases, J lost 4 bases, and 18 bases stayed unmatched. CDR3 length equals 18 residues. The CDR3 nucleotides read TGTGCCAGCAGCCCATCCTGGATGCCGGGCGGGGGTAGAGAGACCCAGTACTTC. Residues: CASSPSWMPGGGRETQYF.

The CDR3, as DNA: TGTGCCAGCAGCGTAGGACTAGCCCCTCACACAGATACGCAGTATTTT. This gives the protein CASSVGLAPHTDTQYF. The chain links TRBV9 to TRBJ2-3, with 7 nucleotides matching TRBD2. Trimming at V came to 0 bases and at J to 2 bases, leaving 6 bases not matched to a gene. This CDR3 has 16 amino acids. CDR1 and CDR2 (germline): SGDLS, YYNGEE.

The chain combines TRBV11-2 with TRBJ1-5; D is unresolved. V was pared by 0 bases and J by 2 bases, with 5 bases between. The germline CDR1 and CDR2 sequences are SGHAT and FQNNGV. This CDR3 is built from 14 residues. CDR3 nucleotides: TGTGCCAGCAGCTTAGATCCAGGCAATCAGCCCCAGCATTTT. Translating it yields CASSLDPGNQPQHF.

A few counts support this clone. The chain links TRBV7-3 to TRBJ2-5; D unclear. This CDR3 has 13 amino acids. Looked up from germline, CDR1 is SGHTA and CDR2 is FQGTGA. V lost 5 bases and J lost 3, with 10 bases in between. The CDR3 sequence is CASSRGSEETQYF. CDR3 nucleotides: TGTGCCAGCAGCCGCGGATCGGAAGAGACCCAGTACTTC.

The rearrangement uses TRBV10-2 and TRBJ1-1, with 8 positions matching TRBD1. The germline gives CDR1 WSHSY, CDR2 SAAADI. This CDR3 contains 17 residues. The V gene end was trimmed by 3 bases and the J gene end by 3 bases; junction bases not matched to a gene: 12. In DNA, the CDR3 is TGCGCCAGCAGTGACGTCCCGGGACAGGTAATCGACACTGAAGCTTTCTTT. Translating it yields CASSDVPGQVIDTEAFF.

The CDR3 loop is CASSQDTKGGETQYF. In DNA form, the CDR3 reads TGTGCCAGCAGCCAAGATACGAAGGGGGGGGAGACCCAGTACTTC. The rearrangement uses TRBV3-1 (or the pseudogene TRBV3-2) and TRBJ2-5; possible D gene TRBD2, 7 bases. The V gene lost 0 bases and the J gene lost 5 bases, with 13 bases spanning the gap. This CDR3 region has 15 residues. Germline values: CDR1 LGHDT, CDR2 YNNKEL (reference sequence).

The chain is built from TRBV4-1 and TRBJ1-2; D remains ambiguous. This CDR3 is 12 amino acids long. CDR1 and CDR2 from the germline V gene are MGHRA and YSYEKL. The germline V and J ends were trimmed by 2 bases and 7 bases, with 8 bases remaining between them. Here the CDR3 reads CASSQIRGGYTF. The CDR3, as DNA: TGCGCCAGCAGCCAAATTAGAGGTGGCTACACCTTC.

The chain employs TRBV3-1 (or the pseudogene TRBV3-2) and TRBJ1-3; D is undetermined. There are 15 residues in the CDR3. The V gene's germline CDR1 is LGHDT and CDR2 YNNKEL (reference sequence). Trimming stripped 4 bases from V and 0 bases from J, with 10 bases between. The CDR3 DNA sequence: TGTGCCAGCAGCCCAGCGGGGTTCTCTGGAAACACCATATATTTT. This gives the protein CASSPAGFSGNTIYF.

In regard to this clone: The sample holds other DNA sequences that translate to the same CDR3. The chain carries TRBV5-6 and TRBJ2-1; the D gene is possibly TRBD2 (5 bases). CDR1 and CDR2 (germline): SGHDT, YYEEEE. V lost 5 bases to trimming and J lost 4 bases, with 7 bases between them. The CDR3 extends over 12 amino acids. In nucleotides, the CDR3 is TGTGCCAGCAGTCGGGGTTACAATGAGCAGTTCTTC. The encoded protein is CASSRGYNEQFF.

The V gene is TRBV5-5, the J gene TRBJ1-5; D gene ambiguous. Per the germline V gene, CDR1 is SGHKS and CDR2 is YYEKEE (reference sequence). Trimming left V 0 bases short and J 0 bases short, with 7 bases between. The CDR3 sequence is 15 residues long. The CDR3 loop is CASSLVGSSNQPQHF. In DNA form, the CDR3 reads TGTGCCAGCAGCTTGGTAGGGAGTAGCAATCAGCCCCAGCATTTT.

The chain recombines TRBV5-6 with TRBJ1-6, with TRBD1 matching 7 bases. The germline CDR1 and CDR2 sequences are SGHDT and YYEEEE. The CDR3 has 15 residues. The V and J ends lost 0 bases and 11 bases, in that order; junction bases with no gene match: 8. The CDR3 DNA sequence: TGTGCCAGCAGCTTGGGACAGGGCCTCTTCGCACCCCTCCACTTT. It is translated as CASSLGQGLFAPLHF.

This chain joins TRBV7-2 and TRBJ2-7; 8 bases map to TRBD1. In germline, CDR1 is SGHTA, CDR2 FQGNSA. This CDR3 comprises 15 residues. J lost 3 bases, V lost 3 bases, and 7 bases had no gene match. The CDR3 DNA sequence: TGTGCCAGCAGCTTGGCGGACAGGGCCAACTACGAGCAGTACTTC. It codes for CASSLADRANYEQYF.

The rearrangement links TRBV12-5 to TRBJ2-1; 14 bases match TRBD2. Germline V lookup: CDR1 LGHNT, CDR2 FRNRAP. The CDR3 consists of 14 residues. The trim removed 1 base at V and 12 bases at J, leaving 2 bases unmatched. CDR3 loop: CASGLGLAGGLQFF. The CDR3 coding sequence is TGTGCTAGTGGTTTGGGACTAGCGGGGGGGTTGCAGTTCTTC.

DNA for the CDR3: TGTGCCAGCAGTTCCGACAGGGCCCCTAACTATGGCTACACCTTC. Its translation is CASSSDRAPNYGYTF. The chain employs TRBV6-5 and TRBJ1-2, with 7 bases that match TRBD1. This CDR3 contains 15 residues. Germline V gene lookup returns CDR1 MNHEY and CDR2 SVGAGI. After removal of 4 bases from V and 0 bases from J, the junction contained 5 bases not matched to a gene.

The chain employs TRBV12-3 or TRBV12-4 and TRBJ1-3; D remains ambiguous. V was pared by 5 bases and J by 8 bases, with 10 bases between. This CDR3 has 12 amino acids. The DNA for the CDR3 is TGTGCCAGCAGTACCTCACGCGACACCATATATTTT. Protein: CASSTSRDTIYF.

A few counts support this clone. CDR3 DNA sequence: TGTGCCAGCAGGAAGGAGGGCACTTCGAACACTGAAGCTTTCTTT. This gives the protein CASRKEGTSNTEAFF. This chain connects TRBV6-5 to TRBJ1-1; D is ambiguous. CDR1 and CDR2 (germline): MNHEY, SVGAGI. This CDR3 has 15 residues. V was clipped by 6 bases and J by 1 base, with 15 bases between them.

The CDR3 loop is CASSVGFGQSDTQYF. The CDR3 region has the DNA TGTGCCAGCAGCGTAGGATTTGGCCAGTCGGATACGCAGTATTTT. The chain joins TRBV9 to TRBJ2-3; the D is unclear. CDR1 is SGDLS, CDR2 YYNGEE, per germline. V was pared by 0 bases and J by 6 bases, with 14 bases between. This CDR3 comprises 15 residues.

The rearrangement uses TRBV6-2 or TRBV6-3 and TRBJ1-2; D may be TRBD1 (6 bases). The V end lost 4 bases, the J end lost 3 bases, and 9 bases lay between the germline ends. Germline loops: CDR1 MNHEY, CDR2 SVGEGT. There are 13 residues in the CDR3. CDR3 sequence (DNA): TGTGCCAGCAGTTTAGGGGGTGACTATGGCTACACCTTC. It specifies CASSLGGDYGYTF.